This TCR beta chain derives from a study of beta chain features in type 1 diabetes. Study-level points and caveats: Patients and controls would share equally any PCR tilt toward shorter templates.

Notes on this clone: Its antigen is unknown.

The entirety of the isolated RNA underwent reverse transcription, so expressed TCRB transcripts were sequenced. The data were produced by immunoSEQ multiplex PCR, yet TCRdb's version contains in-frame clones alone and is incomplete. The profile shows approximately 470,000 clones, approximately 30% of them singletons. CDR1 is SGDLS, CDR2 YYNGEE, per germline. V was pared by 3 bases and J by 1 base, with 13 bases between. The CDR3 is 15 amino acids. The rearrangement uses TRBV9 and TRBJ2-5, with D perhaps matching TRBD2 (6 bases). Material for sequencing was naive CD4+ T cells from blood. The TCR sequence derives from a man between 18 and 35 years old in good health. CDR3 amino acids: CASSGLSGLQETQYF. In DNA, the CDR3 is TGTGCCAGCAGCGGCCTTAGCGGACTCCAAGAGACCCAGTACTTC. The full variable domain, its missing parts supplied by reference TRBV9 and TRBJ2-5, is DSGVTQTPKHLITATGQRVTLRCSPRSGDLSVYWYQQSLDQGLQFLIQYYNGEERAKGNILERFSAQQFPDLHSELNLSSLELGDSALYFCASSGLSGLQETQYFGPGTRLLVL.